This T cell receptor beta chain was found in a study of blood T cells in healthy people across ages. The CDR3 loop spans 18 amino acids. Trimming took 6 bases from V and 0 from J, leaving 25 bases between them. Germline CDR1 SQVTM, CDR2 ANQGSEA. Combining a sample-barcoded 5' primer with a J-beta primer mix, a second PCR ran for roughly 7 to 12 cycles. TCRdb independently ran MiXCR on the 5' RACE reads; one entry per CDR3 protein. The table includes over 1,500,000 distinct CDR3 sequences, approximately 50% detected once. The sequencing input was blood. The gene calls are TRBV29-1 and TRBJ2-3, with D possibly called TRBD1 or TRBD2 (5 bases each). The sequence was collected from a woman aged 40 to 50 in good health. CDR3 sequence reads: CSVLTLVLGDPSTDTQYF. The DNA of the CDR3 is TGCAGCGTCCTTACCCTAGTCTTAGGGGACCCTAGCACAGATACGCAGTATTTT.